This is a list of T cell receptor beta chains from one sample in a study of shared clonotypes between healthy human individuals. The assay was immunoSEQ multiplex PCR, and TCRdb's table has in-frame clones only and misses some. The sample records approximately 2.5 million clones, 85% to 95% being singletons. Sequencing was performed on naive CD4+ T cells sorted from blood. These receptors were taken from a man aged 18 to 29 in good health. Both conserved end residues are part of each CDR3. The D gene is left open where the match is weak. Rows may omit the clone size; those that give it use once, few, many or a size class.

>once|.|TRBV6-5|TRBJ2-1
TGTGCCAGCAGTTATGGTGGTGAGCAGTTCTTC
CASSYGGEQFF
>.|TRBD1|TRBV5-1|TRBJ2-2
TGCGCCAGCAGCCGGGGACAGGCGAACACCGGGGAGCTGTTTTTT
CASSRGQANTGELFF
>.|TRBD2|TRBV5-4|TRBJ2-1
TGTGCCAGCAGAACCTTCCTAGCGGGAGGGAGCTCCTACAATGAGCAGTTCTTC
CASRTFLAGGSSYNEQFF
>.|TRBD1|TRBV29-1|TRBJ2-7
TGCAGCGCTACCAAAAGGACAGGGGATGACGAGCAGTACTTC
CSATKRTGDDEQYF
>.|.|TRBV19|TRBJ2-5
TGTGCCAGTAGTATAGGTCCATCACTGGTCTTGGGGGAGACCCAGTACTTC
CASSIGPSLVLGETQYF
>.|.|TRBV10-1|TRBJ2-2
TGCGCCAGCAGTGAACAGGCGAACACCGGGGAGCTGTTTTTT
CASSEQANTGELFF
>few|.|TRBV6-5|TRBJ1-4
TGTGCCAGCAGGGGGGACTTTGAAAAACTGTTTTTT
CASRGDFEKLFF
>.|TRBD2|TRBV11-2|TRBJ2-1
TGTGCCAGCAGCTTAGCCGACGCGGGACTAGTGGGCAATGAGCAGTTCTTC
CASSLADAGLVGNEQFF
>.|TRBD2|TRBV7-2|TRBJ2-1
TGTGCCAGCAGCCAACAAGGACTAGCGGGAAGTGAGCAGTTCTTC
CASSQQGLAGSEQFF
>.|.|TRBV7-2|TRBJ2-7
TGTGCCAGCAGCTTAGGAGGGCGGGAGCAGTACTTC
CASSLGGREQYF
>.|TRBD2|TRBV7-9|TRBJ2-1
TGTGCCAGCAGCTTAGGAGCGGGAGGTTACAATGAGCAGTTCTTC
CASSLGAGGYNEQFF
>.|.|TRBV6-5|TRBJ2-3
TGTGCCAGCAGTCACCCGGAAGGAGGGGATACGCAGTATTTT
CASSHPEGGDTQYF
>.|.|TRBV5-1|TRBJ2-1
TGCGCCACCCGTAGTGGGAGCCAGGGTTACAATGAGCAGTTCTTC
CATRSGSQGYNEQFF
>few|.|TRBV10-2|TRBJ1-1
TGCGCCAGCACTCAAGGTCGCACTGAAGCTTTCTTT
CASTQGRTEAFF
>.|TRBD1|TRBV5-4|TRBJ2-5
TGTGCCAGCAGCCCGGACAGGGTGATGGAGACCCAGTACTTC
CASSPDRVMETQYF
>.|.|TRBV18|TRBJ2-3
TGTGCCAGCTCATCCTCGACAGATACGCAGTATTTT
CASSSSTDTQYF
>.|.|TRBV21-1|TRBJ1-5
TGTGCCAGCAGCTCCCGGGACAGGGGGCTGAAGAGCAATCAGCCCCAGCATTTT
CASSSRDRGLKSNQPQHF
>.|.|TRBV5-5|TRBJ2-2
TGTGCCAGCAGTAATCAGGGCGGACTGAACACCGGGGAGCTGTTTTTT
CASSNQGGLNTGELFF
>.|TRBD1|TRBV28|TRBJ2-2
TGTGCCAGCAGTTCGGACAGGGGGCGCAGCGGGGAGCTGTTTTTT
CASSSDRGRSGELFF
>once|TRBD1|TRBV30|TRBJ1-5
TGTGCCTGGAAGGACAGGGGCAATCAGCCCCAGCATTTT
CAWKDRGNQPQHF
>.|.|TRBV27|TRBJ1-1
TGTGCCAGCAGCCCTTGGGGCGGCGTAGCTGAAGCTTTCTTT
CASSPWGGVAEAFF
>.|.|TRBV7-9|TRBJ2-5
TGTGCCAGCAGCTTCCTCCAAGGGGGCCAAGAGACCCAGTACTTC
CASSFLQGGQETQYF
>.|TRBD2|TRBV6-4|TRBJ2-3
TGTGCCAGCAGTGAACTAGCGGGGTCACCAGATACGCAGTATTTT
CASSELAGSPDTQYF
>.|.|TRBV11-3|TRBJ2-2
TGTGCCAGCAGCTTAGGTGTGACCGGGTCGACCGGGGAGCTGTTTTTT
CASSLGVTGSTGELFF
>.|.|TRBV5-1|TRBJ2-5
TGCGCCAGCAGCCCTGGGACTTTGTACCAAGAGACCCAGTACTTC
CASSPGTLYQETQYF
>.|TRBD1|TRBV30|TRBJ1-4
TGTGCCTGGTCCCGGGGACAGATACCAAATAATGAAAAACTGTTTTTT
CAWSRGQIPNNEKLFF
>.|.|TRBV5-4|TRBJ2-1
TGTGCCAGCAGCTTATGGGGGATGGGTGAGCAGTTCTTC
CASSLWGMGEQFF
>.|TRBD1|TRBV27|TRBJ1-1
TGTGCCAGCAGTTTGGGAGCACTTAAGACAGGGGGATTGGCTGAAGCTTTCTTT
CASSLGALKTGGLAEAFF
>.|TRBD2|TRBV6-5|TRBJ2-5
TGTGCCAGCAGTTTGGGACTAGCGGGGGAGACCCAGTACTTC
CASSLGLAGETQYF
>.|.|TRBV5-1|TRBJ2-7
TGCGCCAGCAGAAGTCAGACCTCCCGGGCAAACGAGCAGTACTTC
CASRSQTSRANEQYF
>.|.|TRBV6-6|TRBJ1-2
TGTGCCAGCAGTTATGATCCTGGTGCTAACTATGGCTACACCTTC
CASSYDPGANYGYTF
>.|.|TRBV19|TRBJ2-3
TGTGCCAGTAGTATCGGTCGCGGGGGCGAGTTTAGTACGCAGTATTTT
CASSIGRGGEFSTQYF
>.|.|TRBV7-9|TRBJ2-7
TGTGCCAGCAGCTTAGCGGGAGGGGGCAGCTCCTACGAGCAGTACTTC
CASSLAGGGSSYEQYF
>.|.|TRBV6-5|TRBJ2-5
TGTGCCAGCAGTTACTCGCCGGCAGGGGCAGAGACCCAGTACTTC
CASSYSPAGAETQYF
>.|.|TRBV18|TRBJ2-2
TGTGCCAGCTTCGGGACGGGTACCGGGGAGCTGTTTTTT
CASFGTGTGELFF
>.|.|TRBV11-2|TRBJ2-5
TGTGCCAGCAGCTTTATCCCCACGGAGACCCAGTACTTC
CASSFIPTETQYF
>.|.|TRBV5-1|TRBJ2-7
TGCGCCAGCAGCTTGGTCCCGGGCACCTACGAGCAGTACTTC
CASSLVPGTYEQYF